The 30 T cell receptor beta chains in this list originate from one sample, sequenced in a study of blood T cell repertoires in COVID-19. Assay used: immunoSEQ multiplex PCR; TCRdb lists only in-frame clones, some missing. The profile shows tens of thousands of clones, roughly 88% of them singletons. Sequenced material: peripheral blood. The receptors here all came from a woman in her 50s with active COVID-19.

The chain employs TRBV5-1 and TRBJ1-1, with D unresolved. The CDR3 extends over 14 amino acids. Trimming left V 0 bases short and J 5 bases short, with 11 bases between. The germline CDR1 and CDR2 sequences are SGHRS and YFSETQ. CDR3 sequence: CASSLGPGWTEAFF. The CDR3 DNA follows: TGCGCCAGCAGCTTGGGCCCGGGGTGGACTGAAGCTTTCTTT.

The V call is TRBV7-9, the J call TRBJ1-1, with D possibly matching TRBD1 (5 bases). The germline V and J ends were trimmed by 1 base and 4 bases, with 13 bases remaining between them. Germline assignment: CDR1 SEHNR and CDR2 FQNEAQ (reference sequence). The CDR3 sequence is 15 residues long. The CDR3 region is CASSLGGLSSTEAFF. CDR3 coding DNA: TGTGCCAGCAGCTTAGGGGGACTAAGCTCCACTGAAGCTTTCTTT. Complete variable domain (other parts from reference TRBV7-9 and TRBJ1-1): DTGVSQNPRHKITKRGQNVTFRCDPISEHNRLYWYRQTLGQGPEFLTYFQNEAQLEKSRLLSDRFSAERPKGSFSTLEIQRTEQGDSAMYLCASSLGGLSSTEAFFGQGTRLTVV.

This clone was seen a single time. The gene calls are TRBV28 and TRBJ1-3, with 9 nucleotides matching TRBD1. CDR1 MDHEN and CDR2 SYDVKM come from the germline V gene. V lost 6 bases to trimming and J lost 3 bases; unmatched junction nucleotides: 9. The CDR3 sequence is 16 residues long. The CDR3 loop reads CASRPGQGIVGNTIYF. CDR3 DNA sequence: TGTGCCAGCAGGCCAGGACAGGGGATCGTTGGAAACACCATATATTTT.

The CDR3 here is CASKVGGEGYYGYTF. The DNA for the CDR3 is TGTGCCAGCAAAGTGGGCGGGGAAGGGTACTATGGCTACACCTTC. The J gene is TRBJ1-2, the V gene TRBV2; D is ambiguous. Germline lookup yields CDR1 SNHLY and CDR2 FYNNEI. V was pared by 7 bases and J by 3 bases, with 18 bases between. CDR3 length: 15 residues.

The CDR3 nucleotides read TGTGCCAGCAGCCCCTGGGACAGACCCTACGAGCAGTACTTC. The encoded protein is CASSPWDRPYEQYF. The gene calls are TRBV5-6 and TRBJ2-7, with 7 bases that match TRBD1. The CDR3 has 14 residues. V was clipped by 4 bases and J by 2 bases; unmatched bases: 6. The germline V gene has CDR1 SGHDT and CDR2 YYEEEE.

V and J are TRBV3-1 (or the pseudogene TRBV3-2) and TRBJ2-1; 10 nucleotides line up with TRBD2. Germline V lookup: CDR1 LGHDT, CDR2 YNNKEL (reference sequence). The ends lost 5 bases at V and 2 bases at J; junction bases unmatched: 3. The CDR3 has 15 amino acids. CDR3 DNA: TGTGCCAGCAGCTCCGGGACTAGCGCCTACAATGAGCAGTTCTTC. Protein sequence: CASSSGTSAYNEQFF.

CDR3 amino acids: CASLKQMNTEAFF. The CDR3 bases are TGTGCCAGCTTGAAACAGATGAACACTGAAGCTTTCTTT. This rearrangement joins TRBV12-3 or TRBV12-4 to TRBJ1-1, with D unresolved. Trimming cost V 8 bases and J 0 bases, with 10 bases left between them. This CDR3 has 13 amino acids.

This clone was seen more than once but under ten times. The CDR3 DNA follows: TGCGCCAGCAGCTTGGCCGACCGGGTCGGAGAGACCCAGTACTTC. Its translation: CASSLADRVGETQYF. V usage is TRBV5-1 and J usage is TRBJ2-5; no definite D call. The V end lost 0 bases, the J end lost 4 bases, and 13 bases lay between the germline ends. The CDR3 loop spans 15 amino acids. CDR1 SGHRS and CDR2 YFSETQ come from the germline V gene.

This chain joins TRBV19 and TRBJ1-1, with 9 positions matching TRBD1. The CDR3 has 14 residues. Germline V gene data show CDR1 as LNHDA and CDR2 as SQIVND (reference sequence). With 5 bases clipped from V and 2 bases from J, the junction kept 3 bases outside the gene matches. The CDR3 region has the DNA TGTGCCAGTAGTGGGGGACAGGGTAACACTGAAGCTTTCTTT. It is translated as CASSGGQGNTEAFF.

In nucleotides, the CDR3 is TGTGCCAGCAGTAGAACTCTTGATGGCTACACCTTC. It translates to CASSRTLDGYTF. The genes are TRBV2 and TRBJ1-2; unclear D gene. Germline CDR1 reads SNHLY; CDR2 reads FYNNEI. The CDR3 is made up of 12 amino acids. The V end lost 5 bases, the J end lost 6 bases, and 10 bases lay between the germline ends.

The chain couples TRBV5-6 to TRBJ2-3; 7 bases agree with TRBD2. After removal of 5 bases from V and 3 bases from J, the junction contained 12 bases not matched to a gene. Per germline, CDR1 SGHDT and CDR2 YYEEEE. CDR3 length: 16 amino acids. The chain's CDR3 is CASRSRRLARTDTQYF. The CDR3, as DNA: TGTGCCAGCAGATCCCGCCGACTAGCTAGAACAGATACGCAGTATTTT.

V usage is TRBV28 and J usage is TRBJ2-5; 11 bases agree with TRBD1. The CDR3 length is 15 residues. Trimming took 5 bases from V and 5 from J; bases not matched to a gene: 7. The germline V gene has CDR1 MDHEN and CDR2 SYDVKM. The CDR3 DNA reads TGTGCCAGCAGTCTAGGACAGGGGGCAGATGAGACCCAGTACTTC. Translating gives CASSLGQGADETQYF.

The chain carries TRBV7-9 and TRBJ2-7, with 8 bases identical to TRBD2. J gave up 2 bases and V 5 bases, and 5 bases lay outside the gene matches. Per the germline V gene, CDR1 is SEHNR and CDR2 is FQNEAQ (reference sequence). This CDR3 contains 14 residues. CDR3 in amino acids: CASSLSGNAYEQYF. The DNA for the CDR3 is TGTGCCAGCAGCCTTAGCGGGAACGCCTACGAGCAGTACTTC.

This sequence joins TRBV27 and TRBJ2-7, with a tentative D call TRBD2 (6 bases). The CDR3 runs to 13 residues. V lost 6 bases and J 0 bases, leaving 9 bases between the germline ends. Germline lookup yields CDR1 MNHEY and CDR2 SMNVEV (reference sequence). The CDR3 sequence: CASRGRDSYEQYF. CDR3 coding DNA: TGTGCCAGCAGAGGGCGGGACTCCTACGAGCAGTACTTC.

This clone was detected only a few times. The chain uses TRBV27 and TRBJ2-2, with 9 bases that match TRBD2. J lost 5 bases, V lost 7 bases, and 11 bases had no gene match. Germline V gene lookup returns CDR1 MNHEY and CDR2 SMNVEV (reference sequence). This CDR3 region has 16 residues. CDR3 loop: CASTLISSGKTGELFF. DNA for the CDR3: TGTGCCAGCACCCTAATTTCTAGCGGGAAAACCGGGGAGCTGTTTTTT.

This chain links TRBV19 with TRBJ1-5; D may be TRBD1 (5 bases). Germline CDR1 and CDR2: LNHDA and SQIVND (reference sequence). The length of the CDR3 is 16 residues. V was cut by 5 bases and J by 4 bases, with 18 bases left in between. In DNA, the CDR3 is TGTGCCAGTAGTTTCGACCAGGGTTGGCCAAATCAGCCCCAGCATTTT. It encodes CASSFDQGWPNQPQHF.

The V call is TRBV27, the J call TRBJ2-5, with 8 nucleotides matching TRBD1. V was clipped by 5 bases and J by 12 bases; unmatched bases: 11. CDR3 length equals 13 residues. Germline V gives CDR1 MNHEY, CDR2 SMNVEV (reference sequence). CDR3 residues: CASSLERQGPEYF. CDR3 sequence (DNA): TGTGCCAGCAGTCTAGAACGACAGGGGCCAGAGTACTTC.

The chain links TRBV4-1 to TRBJ2-3, with D possibly TRBD1 on 5 matching bases. The germline V and J ends were trimmed by 1 base and 4 bases, with 15 bases remaining between them. The CDR3 totals 16 residues. Germline assignment: CDR1 MGHRA and CDR2 YSYEKL. CDR3 residues: CASSQVIGRAADTQYF. DNA of the CDR3: TGCGCCAGCAGCCAAGTCATTGGCAGGGCGGCAGATACGCAGTATTTT.

This clone occurred once. The gene calls are TRBV28 and TRBJ1-6; D remains unclear. Per the germline V gene, CDR1 is MDHEN and CDR2 is SYDVKM. Trimming removed 6 bases from V and 4 bases from J, with 13 bases in between. CDR3 length: 15 amino acids. The CDR3 region has the DNA TGTGCCAGCAGCGCAGGAGGCGGTTATAATTCACCCCTCCACTTT. It yields the protein CASSAGGGYNSPLHF.

The chain carries TRBV19 and TRBJ2-1, with a possible D match to TRBD2 (5 bases). Germline CDR1 LNHDA, CDR2 SQIVND (reference sequence). V gave up 6 bases and J gave up 3 bases, with 9 bases separating them. This CDR3 has 13 residues. CDR3 nucleotides: TGTGCCAGTAGCGTCGGGGTCTACAATGAGCAGTTCTTC. Translated, it gives CASSVGVYNEQFF. The whole variable domain, filled in from reference TRBV19 and TRBJ2-1, reads DGGITQSPKYLFRKEGQNVTLSCEQNLNHDAMYWYRQDPGQGLRLIYYSQIVNDFQKGDIAEGYSVSREKKESFPLTVTSAQKNPTAFYLCASSVGVYNEQFFGPGTRLTVL.

The CDR3 region is CASSIDINQPQHF. CDR3 bases: TGTGCCAGTAGTATAGACATCAATCAGCCCCAGCATTTT. The chain is built from TRBV19 and TRBJ1-5; no clear D gene. CDR1 and CDR2 from the germline V gene are LNHDA and SQIVND (reference sequence). This CDR3 is 13 amino acids long. Trimming left V 0 bases short and J 3 bases short, with 3 bases between.

Of note for this clone: One end of the junction does not line up with germline, which may come from a read error. The genes are TRBV28 and TRBJ2-1, with TRBD1 matching over 8 bases. The CDR3 consists of 16 residues. Germline CDR1 reads MDHEN; CDR2 reads SYDVKM. The CDR3, as DNA: TGTGCCAGCAGTTTAGATTACGGACAGGGCTACGATGAGCAGTTCTTC. Residues: CASSLDYGQGYDEQFF.

The chain employs TRBV7-2 and TRBJ2-3, with 9 bases matching TRBD2. Germline trimming cut 1 base from V and 5 bases from J; bases unmatched to any gene: 4. Germline CDR1 is SGHTA and CDR2 is FQGNSA. This CDR3 region has 15 residues. The CDR3 is CASSLVLAGIDTQYF. Written as DNA, the CDR3 is TGTGCCAGCAGCTTAGTTCTAGCGGGGATAGATACGCAGTATTTT.

CDR3 residues: CASSSREGDSPLHF. CDR3 bases: TGTGCCAGCTCATCGCGGGAAGGAGATTCACCCCTCCACTTT. The chain couples TRBV18 to TRBJ1-6; D ambiguous. V lost 5 bases to trimming and J lost 8 bases, with 13 bases between them. CDR3 length: 14 amino acids. Germline V lookup: CDR1 KGHSH, CDR2 LQKENI.

The chain carries TRBV5-1 and TRBJ1-1; D is possibly TRBD1 (6 bases). Germline CDR1 and CDR2: SGHRS and YFSETQ. This CDR3 is built from 13 residues. Trimming removed 3 bases at V and 1 base at J, with 7 bases between. The CDR3 spells CASSSQGNTEAFF. DNA for the CDR3: TGCGCCAGCAGCTCACAGGGGAACACTGAAGCTTTCTTT.

The DNA for the CDR3 is TGTGCCAGCAGTTCCTCGCGCTATGGCTACACCTTC. Translating gives CASSSSRYGYTF. This chain links TRBV28 with TRBJ1-2; D unresolved. V dropped 4 bases and J dropped 4 bases, with 7 bases sitting between them. Looked up from germline, CDR1 is MDHEN and CDR2 is SYDVKM. CDR3 length: 12 residues.

V and J are TRBV5-6 and TRBJ2-7; 10 bases align to TRBD2. Germline-derived CDR1 and CDR2 are SGHDT and YYEEEE. The CDR3 extends over 14 amino acids. V gave up 4 bases and J gave up 1 base; unmatched junction bases: 2. CDR3 DNA sequence: TGTGCCAGCAGCCCGGGACTAGCGTCCTACGAGCAGTACTTC. Translated, it gives CASSPGLASYEQYF.

The chain has TRBV28 and TRBJ1-5, with 9 bases aligning to TRBD1. The germline CDR1 and CDR2 sequences are MDHEN and SYDVKM. The junction had 26 bases not matched to a gene; V was cut back by 8 bases and J by 3 bases. This CDR3 spans 21 amino acids. For the CDR3, the DNA is TGTGCCAGCCGCTTGGAGAGACAGGGGGTTTTTGGGGGACGGTTCAATCAGCCCCAGCATTTT. It specifies CASRLERQGVFGGRFNQPQHF. Based on the CDR3 plus reference TRBV28 and TRBJ1-5, the full variable domain is DVKVTQSSRYLVKRTGEKVFLECVQDMDHENMFWYRQDPGLGLRLIYFSYDVKMKEKGDIPEGYSVSREKKERFSLILESASTNQTSMYLCASRLERQGVFGGRFNQPQHFGDGTRLSIL.

The chain joins TRBV21-1 to TRBJ2-1; TRBD2, the table's D call, lacks a check against the DNA. TRBV21-1 has pseudogene status. The CDR3 extends over 14 amino acids. The CDR3 DNA reads TGTGCCAGGACGGGCGGGAGCTCCTACAATGAGCAGTTCTTC. It specifies CARTGGSSYNEQFF.

The V gene is TRBV27, the J gene TRBJ1-4, with D perhaps matching TRBD1 (5 bases). V lost 8 bases and J lost 8, with 18 bases in between. Germline-derived CDR1 and CDR2 are MNHEY and SMNVEV (reference sequence). The CDR3 has 14 amino acids. The CDR3: CASGLGGDWEKLFF. CDR3 sequence (DNA): TGTGCCAGCGGCCTGGGGGGGGATTGGGAAAAACTGTTTTTT. The whole variable domain, filled in from reference TRBV27 and TRBJ1-4, reads EAQVTQNPRYLITVTGKKLTVTCSQNMNHEYMSWYRQDPGLGLRQIYYSMNVEVTDKGDVPEGYKVSRKEKRNFPLILESPSPNQTSLYFCASGLGGDWEKLFFGSGTQLSVL.